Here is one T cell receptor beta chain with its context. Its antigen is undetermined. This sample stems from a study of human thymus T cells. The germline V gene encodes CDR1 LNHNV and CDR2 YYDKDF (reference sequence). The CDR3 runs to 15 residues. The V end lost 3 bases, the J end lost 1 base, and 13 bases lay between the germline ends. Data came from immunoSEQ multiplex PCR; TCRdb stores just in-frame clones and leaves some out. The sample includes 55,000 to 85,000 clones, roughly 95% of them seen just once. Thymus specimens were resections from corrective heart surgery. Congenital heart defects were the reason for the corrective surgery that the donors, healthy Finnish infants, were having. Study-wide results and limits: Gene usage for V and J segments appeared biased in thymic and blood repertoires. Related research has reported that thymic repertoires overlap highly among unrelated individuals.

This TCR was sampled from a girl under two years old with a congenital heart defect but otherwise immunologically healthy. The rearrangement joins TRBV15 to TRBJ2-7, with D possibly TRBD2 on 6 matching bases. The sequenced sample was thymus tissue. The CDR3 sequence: CATSRGGGASYEQYF. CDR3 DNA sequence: TGTGCCACCAGCAGGGGAGGTGGGGCGTCCTACGAGCAGTACTTC.